These T cell receptor beta chains were read from a single sample in a study of blood T cell repertoires in COVID-19. The data were produced by immunoSEQ multiplex PCR, yet TCRdb's version contains in-frame clones alone and is incomplete. Here the sample spans around 150,000 clones, more than 65% being singletons. Sequencing was done on a sample of PBMCs or T cells enriched from blood (not recorded which). These receptors originate from a man aged 45 to 65 who had recovered from COVID-19. The CDR3 runs from the conserved cysteine through the conserved F or W. The order of the fields is D gene, clone size, J gene, V gene, CDR3 DNA, CDR3 protein. D genes are given only for firm matches. Clone size is not always given. Where it is, it says once, few, many or a class for expanded clones.

TRBD1 - TRBJ2-1 TRBV10-3 TGTGCCATCAGTGAGCAGACAGGGGCCGATGAGCAGTTCTTC CAISEQTGADEQFF
- - TRBJ2-2 TRBV10-2 TGCGCCAGCAGTGAGTCGGCAGGGGCTGGGGAGCTGTTTTTT CASSESAGAGELFF
- - TRBJ1-5 TRBV7-3 TGTGCCAGCAGCGCATCGGGATCTCAGCCCCAGCATTTT CASSASGSQPQHF
TRBD2 - TRBJ2-3 TRBV24-1 TGTGCCACCAGTGATTCCCAGCGGGGGAGCACAGATACGCAGTATTTT CATSDSQRGSTDTQYF
TRBD1 - TRBJ2-2 TRBV2 TGTGCCAGCATACAGGGGGCGGGCACCGGGGAGCTGTTTTTT CASIQGAGTGELFF
TRBD1 - TRBJ2-7 TRBV19 TGTGCCAGTAGTATACGAGGCTCCGGGACAGGGTACGAGCAGTACTTC CASSIRGSGTGYEQYF
- few TRBJ2-2 TRBV11-2 TGTGCCAGCAGCTTACGTCCCAGGGGTGTGGCCGGGGAGCTGTTTTTT CASSLRPRGVAGELFF
- - TRBJ1-2 TRBV10-3 TGTGCCATCAGTGAGGGGCAGGGGTATGGCTACACCTTC CAISEGQGYGYTF
TRBD1 once TRBJ1-2 TRBV6-6 TGTGCCAGCAGTTACGGGACAGACTATGGCTACACCTTC CASSYGTDYGYTF
- - TRBJ2-7 TRBV7-8 TGTGCCAGCAGCTTAGGCCGCGCTACCGAGCAGTACTTC CASSLGRATEQYF
- - TRBJ1-2 TRBV4-2 TGTGCCAGCAGCCAGCCCCCGAAACCGACAGTTACTAACTATGGCTACACCTTC CASSQPPKPTVTNYGYTF
TRBD2 - TRBJ2-1 TRBV29-1 TGCAGCGTGGCTTCCTACACTAGCGGGAGTGAGCAGTTCTTC CSVASYTSGSEQFF
- - TRBJ1-1 TRBV4-1 TGCGCCAGCAGCCAAAATTTGTTCGCGGAGTCTGAAGCTTTCTTT CASSQNLFAESEAFF
- - TRBJ1-2 TRBV7-2 TGTGCCAGCAGCGGGGGGGGGAGCTACTATGGCTACACCTTC CASSGGGSYYGYTF